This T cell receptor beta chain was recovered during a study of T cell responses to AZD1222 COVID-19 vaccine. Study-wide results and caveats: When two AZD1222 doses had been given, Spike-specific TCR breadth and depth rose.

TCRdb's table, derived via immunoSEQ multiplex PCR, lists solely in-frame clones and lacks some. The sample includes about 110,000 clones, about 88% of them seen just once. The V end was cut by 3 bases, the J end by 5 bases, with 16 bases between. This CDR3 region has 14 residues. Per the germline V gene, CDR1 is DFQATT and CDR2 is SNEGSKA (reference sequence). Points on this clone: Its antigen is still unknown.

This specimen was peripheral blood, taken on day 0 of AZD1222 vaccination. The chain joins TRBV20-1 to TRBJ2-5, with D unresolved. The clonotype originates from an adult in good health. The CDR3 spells CSASLAVLGETQYF. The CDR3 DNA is TGCAGTGCTAGTTTGGCGGTCCTGGGGGAGACCCAGTACTTC.